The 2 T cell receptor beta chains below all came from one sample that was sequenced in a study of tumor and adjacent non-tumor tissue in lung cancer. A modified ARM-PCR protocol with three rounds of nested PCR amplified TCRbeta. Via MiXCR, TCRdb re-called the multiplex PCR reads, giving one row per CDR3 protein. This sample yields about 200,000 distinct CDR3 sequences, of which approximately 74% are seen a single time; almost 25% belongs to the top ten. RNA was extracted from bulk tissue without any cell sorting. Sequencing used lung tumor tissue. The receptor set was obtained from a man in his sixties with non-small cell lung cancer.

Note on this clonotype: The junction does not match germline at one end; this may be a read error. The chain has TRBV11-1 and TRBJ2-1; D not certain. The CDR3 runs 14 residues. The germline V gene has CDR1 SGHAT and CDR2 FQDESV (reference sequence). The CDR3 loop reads CACSLTSTYNEQFF. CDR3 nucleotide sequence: TGTGCCTGCAGCTTAACTTCGACTTACAATGAGCAGTTCTTC.

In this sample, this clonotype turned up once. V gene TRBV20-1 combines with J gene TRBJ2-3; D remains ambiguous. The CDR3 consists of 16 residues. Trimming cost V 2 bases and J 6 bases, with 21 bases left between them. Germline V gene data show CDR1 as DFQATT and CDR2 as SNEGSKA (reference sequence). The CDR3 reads CSARRDPDSPTDTQYF. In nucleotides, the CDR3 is TGCAGTGCTAGAAGGGATCCAGACTCACCCACGGATACGCAGTATTTT.